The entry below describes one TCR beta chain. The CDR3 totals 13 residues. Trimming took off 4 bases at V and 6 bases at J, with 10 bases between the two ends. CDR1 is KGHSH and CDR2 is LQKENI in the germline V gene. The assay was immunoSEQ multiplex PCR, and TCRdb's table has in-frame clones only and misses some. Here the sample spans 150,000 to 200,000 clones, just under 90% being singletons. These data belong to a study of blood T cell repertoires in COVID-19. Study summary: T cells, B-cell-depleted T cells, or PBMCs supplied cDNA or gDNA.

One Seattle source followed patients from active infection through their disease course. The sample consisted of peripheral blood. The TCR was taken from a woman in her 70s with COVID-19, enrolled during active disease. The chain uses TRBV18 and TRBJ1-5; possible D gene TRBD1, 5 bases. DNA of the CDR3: TGTGCCAGCTCACGGGGGGTAAGTCAGCCCCAGCATTTT. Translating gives CASSRGVSQPQHF.